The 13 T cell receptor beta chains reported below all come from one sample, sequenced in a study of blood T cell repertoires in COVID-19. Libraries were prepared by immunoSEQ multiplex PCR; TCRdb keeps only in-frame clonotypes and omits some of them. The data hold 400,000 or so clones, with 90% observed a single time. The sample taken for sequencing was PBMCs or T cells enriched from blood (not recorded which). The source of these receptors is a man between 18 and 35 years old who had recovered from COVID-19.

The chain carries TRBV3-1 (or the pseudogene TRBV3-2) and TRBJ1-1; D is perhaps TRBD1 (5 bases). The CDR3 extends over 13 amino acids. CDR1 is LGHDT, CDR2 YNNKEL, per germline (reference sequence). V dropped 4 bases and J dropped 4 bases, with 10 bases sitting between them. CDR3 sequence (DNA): TGTGCCAGCAGCCGCAGGGTTAGCACTGAAGCTTTCTTT. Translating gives CASSRRVSTEAFF.

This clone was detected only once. CDR3: CASSRAWTGWDTEAFF. The CDR3 region has the DNA TGTGCCAGCAGCCGTGCATGGACAGGGTGGGACACTGAAGCTTTCTTT. This chain joins TRBV7-9 and TRBJ1-1, with 8 bases that match TRBD1. Trimming cost V 5 bases and J 3 bases; bases outside gene matches: 11. Germline V gives CDR1 SEHNR, CDR2 FQNEAQ (reference sequence). This CDR3 spans 16 amino acids.

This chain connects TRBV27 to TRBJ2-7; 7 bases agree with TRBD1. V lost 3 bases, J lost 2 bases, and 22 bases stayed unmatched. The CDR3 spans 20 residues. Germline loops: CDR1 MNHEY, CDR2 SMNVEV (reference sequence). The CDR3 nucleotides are TGTGCCAGCAGTTTCAGGTCCAAACTTATCTCTCGGGACAGTGCCTACGAGCAGTACTTC. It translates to CASSFRSKLISRDSAYEQYF.

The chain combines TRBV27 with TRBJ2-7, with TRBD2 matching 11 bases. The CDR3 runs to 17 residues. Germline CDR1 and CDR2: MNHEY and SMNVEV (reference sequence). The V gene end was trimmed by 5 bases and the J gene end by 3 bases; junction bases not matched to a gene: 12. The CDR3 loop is CASSPRGTSGSYYEQYF. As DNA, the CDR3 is TGTGCCAGCAGTCCCCGGGGCACTAGCGGGAGCTACTACGAGCAGTACTTC.

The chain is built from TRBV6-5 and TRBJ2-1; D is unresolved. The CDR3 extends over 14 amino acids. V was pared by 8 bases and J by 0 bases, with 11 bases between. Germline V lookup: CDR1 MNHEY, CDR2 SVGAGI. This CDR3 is CASLAVSSYNEQFF. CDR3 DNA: TGTGCCAGCCTGGCGGTGAGCTCCTACAATGAGCAGTTCTTC.

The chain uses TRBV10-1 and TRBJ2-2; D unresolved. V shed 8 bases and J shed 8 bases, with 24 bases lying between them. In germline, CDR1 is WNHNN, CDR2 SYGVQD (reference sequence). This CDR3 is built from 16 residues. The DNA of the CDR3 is TGCGCCAGCTCCAGTCGTACCCCTAAGTCGACAGGGGAGCTGTTTTTT. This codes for CASSSRTPKSTGELFF.

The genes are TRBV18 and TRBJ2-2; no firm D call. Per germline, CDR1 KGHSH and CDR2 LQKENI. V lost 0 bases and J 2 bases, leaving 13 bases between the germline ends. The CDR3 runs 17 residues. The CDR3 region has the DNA TGTGCCAGCTCACCACCCAGGCAGATGATCAACACCGGGGAGCTGTTTTTT. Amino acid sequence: CASSPPRQMINTGELFF.

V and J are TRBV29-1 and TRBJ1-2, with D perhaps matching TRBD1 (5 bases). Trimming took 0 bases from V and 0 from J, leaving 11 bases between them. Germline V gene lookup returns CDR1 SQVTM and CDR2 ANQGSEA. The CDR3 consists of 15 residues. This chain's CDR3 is CSVEDRDSPNYGYTF. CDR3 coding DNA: TGCAGCGTTGAAGATCGCGACAGCCCTAACTATGGCTACACCTTC.

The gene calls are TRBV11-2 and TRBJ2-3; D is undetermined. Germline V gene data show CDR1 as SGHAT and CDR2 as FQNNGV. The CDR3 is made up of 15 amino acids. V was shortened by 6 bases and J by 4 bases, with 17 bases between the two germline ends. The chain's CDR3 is CASSYWPPEADTQYF. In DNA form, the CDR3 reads TGTGCCAGCAGTTACTGGCCCCCCGAGGCAGATACGCAGTATTTT.

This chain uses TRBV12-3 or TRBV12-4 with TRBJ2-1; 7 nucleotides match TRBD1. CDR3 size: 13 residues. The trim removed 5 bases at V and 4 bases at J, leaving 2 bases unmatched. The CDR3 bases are TGTGCCAGCAGTAAGGGACAGTACAATGAGCAGTTCTTC. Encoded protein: CASSKGQYNEQFF.

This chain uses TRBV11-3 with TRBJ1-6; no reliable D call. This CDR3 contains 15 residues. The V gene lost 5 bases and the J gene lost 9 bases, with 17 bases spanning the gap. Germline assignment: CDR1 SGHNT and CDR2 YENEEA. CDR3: CASSVSGSRGSPLHF. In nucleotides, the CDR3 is TGTGCCAGCAGCGTATCCGGCAGCCGGGGTTCACCCCTCCACTTT.

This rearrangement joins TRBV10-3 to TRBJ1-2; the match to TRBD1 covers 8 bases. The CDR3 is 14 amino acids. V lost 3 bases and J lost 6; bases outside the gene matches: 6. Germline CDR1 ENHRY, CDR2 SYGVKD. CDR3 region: CAISDDRGGHGYTF. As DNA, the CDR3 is TGTGCCATCAGTGATGACAGGGGAGGCCATGGCTACACCTTC.

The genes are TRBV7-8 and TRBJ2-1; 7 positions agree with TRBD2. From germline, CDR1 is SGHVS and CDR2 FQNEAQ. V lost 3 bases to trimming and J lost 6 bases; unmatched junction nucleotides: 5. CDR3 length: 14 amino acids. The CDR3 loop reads CASSFLGGTNEQFF. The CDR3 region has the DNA TGTGCCAGCAGCTTCTTGGGGGGGACCAATGAGCAGTTCTTC.